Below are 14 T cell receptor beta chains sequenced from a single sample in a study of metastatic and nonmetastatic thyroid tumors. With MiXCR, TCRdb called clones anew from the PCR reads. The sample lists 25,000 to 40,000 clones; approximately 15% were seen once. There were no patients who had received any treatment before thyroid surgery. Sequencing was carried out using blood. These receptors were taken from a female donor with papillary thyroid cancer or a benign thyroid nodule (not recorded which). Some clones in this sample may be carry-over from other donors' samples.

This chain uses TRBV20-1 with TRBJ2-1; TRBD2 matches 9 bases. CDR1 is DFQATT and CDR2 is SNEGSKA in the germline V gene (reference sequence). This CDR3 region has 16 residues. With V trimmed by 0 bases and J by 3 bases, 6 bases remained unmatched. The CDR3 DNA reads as TGCAGTGCTAGAGATGTTGGCGGGAGGGGCTACAATGAGCAGTTCTTC. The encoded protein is CSARDVGGRGYNEQFF.

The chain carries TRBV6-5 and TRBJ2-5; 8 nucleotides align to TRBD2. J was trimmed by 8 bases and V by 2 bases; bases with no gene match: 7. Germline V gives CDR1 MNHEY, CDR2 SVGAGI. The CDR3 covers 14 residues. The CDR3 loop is CASSYRGGRDTQYF. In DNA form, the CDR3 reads TGTGCCAGCAGTTACCGGGGGGGGCGGGATACCCAGTACTTC.

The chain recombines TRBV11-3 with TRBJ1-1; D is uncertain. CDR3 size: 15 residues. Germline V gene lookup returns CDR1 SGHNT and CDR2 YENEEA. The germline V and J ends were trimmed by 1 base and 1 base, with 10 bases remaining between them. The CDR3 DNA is TGTGCCAGCAGCTTAGCAGCTCGGTGGAACACTGAAGCTTTCTTT. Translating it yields CASSLAARWNTEAFF.

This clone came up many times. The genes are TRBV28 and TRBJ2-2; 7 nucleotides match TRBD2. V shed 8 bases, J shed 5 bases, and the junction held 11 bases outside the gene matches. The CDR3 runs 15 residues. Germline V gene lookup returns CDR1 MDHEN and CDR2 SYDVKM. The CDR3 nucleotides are TGTGCCAGCTCGGTGGCGGGGGAAAGGACCGGGGAGCTGTTTTTT. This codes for CASSVAGERTGELFF.

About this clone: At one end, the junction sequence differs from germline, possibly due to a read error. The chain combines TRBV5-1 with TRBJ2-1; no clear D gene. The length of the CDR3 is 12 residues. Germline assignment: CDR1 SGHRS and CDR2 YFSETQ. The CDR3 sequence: CASSLVVDEQFF. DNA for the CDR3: TGTGCCAGCAGCTTAGTTGTGGATGAGCAGTTCTTC.

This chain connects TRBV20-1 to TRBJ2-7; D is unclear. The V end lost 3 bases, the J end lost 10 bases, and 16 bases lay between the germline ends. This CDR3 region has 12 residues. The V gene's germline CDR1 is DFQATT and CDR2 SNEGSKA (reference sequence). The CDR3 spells CSAREHSAVQYF. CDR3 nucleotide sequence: TGCAGTGCTAGGGAGCATTCCGCTGTTCAGTACTTC.

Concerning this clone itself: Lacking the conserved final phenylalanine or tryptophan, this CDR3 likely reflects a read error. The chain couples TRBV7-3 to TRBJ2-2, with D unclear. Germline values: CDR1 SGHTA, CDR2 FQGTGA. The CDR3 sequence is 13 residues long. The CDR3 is CASSPDGTGELFS. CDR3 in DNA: TGTGCCAGCAGCCCGGACGGCACCGGCGAGCTGTTTTCT.

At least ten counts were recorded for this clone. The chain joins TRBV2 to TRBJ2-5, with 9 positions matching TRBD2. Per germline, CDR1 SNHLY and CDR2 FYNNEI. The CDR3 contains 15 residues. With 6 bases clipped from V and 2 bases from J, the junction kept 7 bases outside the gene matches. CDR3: CASSPKTSGQETQYF. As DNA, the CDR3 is TGTGCCAGCAGCCCCAAGACTAGCGGACAAGAGACCCAGTACTTC.

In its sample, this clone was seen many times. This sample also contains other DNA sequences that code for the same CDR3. The CDR3 DNA sequence: TGTGCCAGCAGTGGGGTCGGAGGGCCCGATGAGCAGTTCTTC. This translates into CASSGVGGPDEQFF. This rearrangement joins TRBV7-3 to TRBJ2-1; D might be TRBD2 (6 bases). CDR3 length: 14 residues. CDR1 is SGHTA, CDR2 FQGTGA, per germline. Trimming took 6 bases from V and 8 from J, leaving 17 bases between them.

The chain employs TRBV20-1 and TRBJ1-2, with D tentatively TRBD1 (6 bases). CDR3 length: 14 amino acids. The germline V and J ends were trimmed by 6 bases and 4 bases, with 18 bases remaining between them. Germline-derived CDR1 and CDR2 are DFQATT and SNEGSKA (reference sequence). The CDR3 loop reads CSAPRVGGGYGYTF. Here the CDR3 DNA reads TGCAGTGCCCCAAGAGTGGGGGGCGGCTATGGCTACACCTTC.

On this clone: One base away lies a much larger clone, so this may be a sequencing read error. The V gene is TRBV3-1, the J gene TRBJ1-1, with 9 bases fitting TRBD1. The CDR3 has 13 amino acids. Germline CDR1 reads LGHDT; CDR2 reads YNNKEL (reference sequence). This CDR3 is CASSRDREYEASF. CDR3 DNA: TGTGCCAGCAGCCGGGACAGGGAGTACGAAGCTTCCTTT. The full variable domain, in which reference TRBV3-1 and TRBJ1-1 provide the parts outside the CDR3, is DTAVSQTPKYLVTQMGNDKSIKCEQNLGHDTMYWYKQDSKKFLKIMFSYNNKELIINETVPNRFSPKSPDKAHLNLHINSLELGDSAVYFCASSRDREYEASFGQGTRLTVV.

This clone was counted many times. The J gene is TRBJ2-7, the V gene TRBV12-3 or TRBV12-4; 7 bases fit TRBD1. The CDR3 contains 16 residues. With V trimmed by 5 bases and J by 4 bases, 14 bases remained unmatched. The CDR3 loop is CASSNVEGAFRYEQYF. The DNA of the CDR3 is TGTGCCAGCAGTAATGTCGAGGGGGCTTTCCGGTACGAGCAGTACTTC.

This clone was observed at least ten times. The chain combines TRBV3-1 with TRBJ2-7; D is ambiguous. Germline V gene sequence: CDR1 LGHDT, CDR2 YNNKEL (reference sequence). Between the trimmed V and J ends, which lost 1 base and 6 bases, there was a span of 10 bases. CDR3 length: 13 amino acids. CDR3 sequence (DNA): TGTGCCAGCAGCCAAGCTTTATATAGCGAGCAGTACTTC. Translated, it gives CASSQALYSEQYF.

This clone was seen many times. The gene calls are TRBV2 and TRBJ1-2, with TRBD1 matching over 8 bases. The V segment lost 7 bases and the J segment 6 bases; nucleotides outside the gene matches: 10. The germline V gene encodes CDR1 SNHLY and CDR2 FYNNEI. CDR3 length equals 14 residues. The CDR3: CASTSGDRRNGYTF. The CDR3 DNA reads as TGTGCCAGCACCAGTGGGGACAGGAGGAATGGCTACACCTTC.